The T cell receptor beta chain under discussion was sequenced for a study of blood T cell repertoires in COVID-19 (TCRdb year 2020). In terms of the full investigation: Samples from collaborators originated in the United States, Italy and Spain and spanned both the acute and convalescent phases of COVID-19. The prospective study material was composed of cDNA or gDNA derived from T cells, B-cell-depleted T cells, or PBMCs. Deeply sampled blood TCRbeta repertoires from subjects exposed to, actively infected with, or recovered from COVID-19 were included in the dataset. The repertoires were released in a freely available public database meant as a resource for research on the immune response to SARS-CoV-2. Samples were obtained from the ongoing ImmuneRACE study (first 160 participants) and from approximately 1,200 subjects provided by 6 global collaborators. The sample metadata nearly always contained a de-identified subject ID, COVID-19 status, age in years and sex. Where available, HLA class I and class II types were obtained from metadata supplied by the sample provider rather than from assay-based typing.

TCRbeta CDR3 regions were amplified from genomic DNA by means of the immunoSEQ Assay, a bias-controlled multiplex PCR. The authors' pipeline ran thus. The number of nucleated cells in each sample was estimated by amplification of reference gene primers within the assay. Sequence reads were collapsed and filtered to measure the absolute abundance of every unique TCRbeta CDR3 rearrangement. Productive Simpson clonality was computed per sample as the square root of Simpson's diversity index over productive rearrangements. TCRdb carries this immuneACCESS record with in-frame sequences only. Its versions omit some clonotypes, under half of them owing to an unresolved V gene in the studies checked, with the rest unexplained. The V and J calls and clone size are taken from that table; D and trimming were inferred from the DNA. This sample comprises around 260,000 clones, approximately 87% of them detected only once. The ten largest make up about 4.9% of the sample.

Here is what the overall study found, with its caveats: How much clinical and demographic metadata was included differed by source and by participant, and the metadata was provided uncurated.

Including the terminal cysteine and phenylalanine, the CDR3 comprises 16 residues. Only the CDR3 DNA is retained, 48 bases long and in frame from the first base. V gives up 4 bases and J gives up 0 bases, and the segment between their germline ends measures 15 bases. Reading the germline V gene (reference sequence) gives CDR1 SGHKS and CDR2 YYEKEE. A second Seattle source provided samples from volunteer blood donors who had recovered from COVID-19. Collaborating institutions collected whole blood in K2EDTA tubes following their own protocols. For TCRbeta analysis, collaborators shipped samples as frozen whole blood, isolated PBMCs, or DNA extracted from either of those sample types. As concerns this clone: No cognate antigen has been identified for it. No clone much larger than this one lies a single base away; base qualities are absent.

The specimen was peripheral blood. The chain links TRBV5-5 with TRBJ2-3, with the D gene not confidently named. The source is a man in his fifties or sixties who had recovered from COVID-19. This receptor carries the CDR3 CASSRGPASSTDTQYF. The base sequence is TGTGCCAGCAGCCGTGGGCCGGCTTCTAGCACAGATACGCAGTATTTT.